The 5 T cell receptor beta chains presented below share a single source sample, sequenced in a study of B cell selection in AIRE deficiency. Repertoires were generated with immunoSEQ multiplex PCR, while TCRdb's copy carries only in-frame clones and drops some. The sample shows tens of thousands of clones, about 94% of them seen only once. Regulatory T cells were sorted as CD4+CD25hiCD127low/negative cells. The sample taken for sequencing was Tregs sorted from PBMCs. The origin of the receptors is a human donor with AIRE deficiency.

This clone was picked up one time. The chain couples TRBV7-3 to TRBJ2-4; the match to TRBD2 covers 10 bases. Germline lookup yields CDR1 SGHTA and CDR2 FQGTGA. The ends lost 6 bases at V and 6 bases at J; junction bases unmatched: 8. The CDR3 length is 15 residues. CDR3 in DNA: TGTGCCAGCAGTTCCATAGCGGGAGGATTAAACATTCAGTACTTC. Residues: CASSSIAGGLNIQYF.

This chain connects TRBV27 to TRBJ2-1; a possible D gene is TRBD2 (5 bases). The germline V and J ends were trimmed by 7 bases and 7 bases, with 20 bases remaining between them. The germline gives CDR1 MNHEY, CDR2 SMNVEV (reference sequence). The CDR3 is 15 amino acids. As DNA, the CDR3 is TGTGCCAGCACTAAAGTCCCGATCCGAGGGAATGAGCAGTTCTTC. Translated, it gives CASTKVPIRGNEQFF.

Concerning this clone itself: Different DNA sequences within this sample yield the same CDR3. The chain recombines TRBV6-1 with TRBJ2-7; D is unresolved. The CDR3 is 15 amino acids. Germline loops: CDR1 MNHNS, CDR2 SASEGT. Trimming left V 1 base short and J 0 bases short, with 10 bases between. The CDR3 protein is CASSEVVGYSYEQYF. In nucleotides, the CDR3 is TGTGCCAGCAGTGAAGTGGTAGGCTACTCCTACGAGCAGTACTTC.

As concerns this clone: A read error may produce the germline difference seen at one junction end. This rearrangement joins TRBV5-1 to TRBJ2-6, with 8 bases fitting TRBD1. The CDR3 length is 17 residues. Germline CDR1 SGHRS, CDR2 YFSETQ. The CDR3 DNA reads TGCGCCAGCAGCTTGACAGGGGGAAGCTCTGGGGCCAACGTCCTAACTTTC. Translating it yields CASSLTGGSSGANVLTF.

V gene TRBV5-1 combines with J gene TRBJ1-1; 11 positions agree with TRBD1. V shed 4 bases and J 4 bases; nucleotides not matched to a gene: 6. This CDR3 contains 15 residues. Germline V gene sequence: CDR1 SGHRS, CDR2 YFSETQ. CDR3 region: CASSGIGQGATEAFF. CDR3 nucleotide sequence: TGCGCCAGCAGCGGGATTGGACAGGGGGCCACTGAAGCTTTCTTT.